This T cell receptor (beta chain) was found in a study of Ad26.COV2.S vaccination and SARS-CoV-2 variants. Sequencing used immunoSEQ multiplex PCR; TCRdb keeps in-frame clones, though not all of them. The table lists about 350,000 clones, roughly 90% of them singletons. Noted treatment: 15 to 20 received Ad26.COV2.S at low or high dose, single or two shots; several received placebo; per-sample allocation not given. Sampling happened 63 days after the first vaccine or placebo injection. The sample was peripheral blood, taken in a trial of Ad26.COV2.S vaccine versus placebo. The TCR was taken from a person aged 18-60 years who received the Ad26.COV2.S COVID-19 vaccine or a placebo.

The CDR3 DNA sequence: TGTGCCAGCAGCCGTTCTAGATATAGGATGGGCGGGGAGCTGTTTTTT. Translating it yields CASSRSRYRMGGELFF. The chain carries TRBV14 and TRBJ2-2; no firm D call. The V end lost 4 bases, the J end lost 7 bases, and 19 bases lay between the germline ends. The CDR3 spans 16 residues. Germline V gene lookup returns CDR1 SGHDN and CDR2 FVKESK. The full variable domain, its missing parts supplied by reference TRBV14 and TRBJ2-2, is EAGVTQFPSHSVIEKGQTVTLRCDPISGHDNLYWYRRVMGKEIKFLLHFVKESKQDESGMPNNRFLAERTGGTYSTLKVQPAELEDSGVYFCASSRSRYRMGGELFFGEGSRLTVL.